One sample yielded the 9 T cell receptor beta chains listed below, sequenced in a study of T cell repertoires in cytomegalovirus infection. Each CDR3 protein gets one entry after TCRdb re-called the reads with MiXCR. The sample consists of about 180,000 distinct CDR3 sequences, about 17% of them appearing once. Sequenced: CD8+ T cells from PBMCs. The source is a human donor in good health (CMV status not recorded). Some clones in this sample may be carry-over from other donors' samples.

The CDR3 nucleotides read TGTGCCAGCAGCAGTACTAAACCCGGGACAGGGTGGGAGCAGTACTTC. This codes for CASSSTKPGTGWEQYF. The chain is built from TRBV7-2 and TRBJ2-7, with 9 positions matching TRBD1. Germline assignment: CDR1 SGHTA and CDR2 FQGNSA. The CDR3 is 16 amino acids. V lost 5 bases, J lost 7 bases, and 15 bases stayed unmatched.

The V call is TRBV28, the J call TRBJ1-5; D gene uncertain. Germline CDR1 and CDR2: MDHEN and SYDVKM. V lost 3 bases and J lost 3, with 15 bases in between. This CDR3 region has 16 residues. The CDR3 sequence: CASSFFFGLDNQPQHF. The CDR3 DNA follows: TGTGCCAGCAGTTTCTTCTTTGGACTCGACAATCAGCCCCAGCATTTT.

The gene calls are TRBV28 and TRBJ1-2; TRBD1 might be the D (6 bases). Germline CDR1 is MDHEN and CDR2 is SYDVKM. This CDR3 is 15 amino acids long. V was shortened by 7 bases and J by 4 bases, with 19 bases between the two germline ends. The CDR3 DNA is TGTGCCAGCACCACGAAGGGGGAGGCAGTCTATGGCTACACCTTC. This encodes CASTTKGEAVYGYTF.

This clonotype appeared a few times. The chain combines TRBV6-2 or TRBV6-3 with TRBJ1-1; TRBD1 agrees at 7 bases. CDR1 MNHEY and CDR2 SVGEGT come from the germline V gene. The CDR3 runs 15 residues. The V segment lost 2 bases and the J segment 7 bases; nucleotides outside the gene matches: 10. CDR3 DNA: TGTGCCAGCAGTTACCCGGGACAGCCTCCCGATGAAGCTTTCTTT. Translating gives CASSYPGQPPDEAFF.

The table lists this clonotype with a few counts. The rearrangement uses TRBV7-9 and TRBJ2-1; D is perhaps TRBD1 or TRBD2 (6 bases each). Germline V gene data show CDR1 as SEHNR and CDR2 as FQNEAQ (reference sequence). The V gene lost 3 bases and the J gene lost 7 bases, with 16 bases spanning the gap. This CDR3 is built from 15 residues. The CDR3 DNA is TGTGCCAGCAGCTTCGGGGGCGCTGTAGCAAATGAGCAGTTCTTC. It translates to CASSFGGAVANEQFF. Variable domain in full (rest from reference TRBV7-9 and TRBJ2-1): DTGVSQNPRHKITKRGQNVTFRCDPISEHNRLYWYRQTLGQGPEFLTYFQNEAQLEKSRLLSDRFSAERPKGSFSTLEIQRTEQGDSAMYLCASSFGGAVANEQFFGPGTRLTVL.

The V and J genes are TRBV12-3 or TRBV12-4 and TRBJ2-7, with 8 positions matching TRBD1. The CDR3 loop spans 15 amino acids. Germline trimming cut 6 bases from V and 1 base from J; bases unmatched to any gene: 8. CDR3 loop: CASSSPDRVSYEQYF. CDR3 coding DNA: TGTGCCAGCAGCTCCCCGGACAGGGTATCCTACGAGCAGTACTTC.

This clonotype was observed many times. The chain employs TRBV7-6 and TRBJ2-3; a possible D gene is TRBD2 (6 bases). CDR1 and CDR2 from the germline V gene are SGHVS and FNYEAQ. The CDR3 contains 15 residues. With 5 bases removed from V and 0 bases from J, the gap between germline ends came to 12 bases. CDR3 sequence (DNA): TGTGCCAGCAGCCCGCGCGGGGCGAGCACAGATACGCAGTATTTT. This gives the protein CASSPRGASTDTQYF.

This clonotype has only a few counts. The V call is TRBV7-9, the J call TRBJ1-3; D is uncertain. Per germline, CDR1 SEHNR and CDR2 FQNEAQ (reference sequence). The germline V and J ends were trimmed by 10 bases and 0 bases, with 4 bases remaining between them. The CDR3 totals 11 residues. CDR3 DNA sequence: TGTGCCAAAAACTCTGGAAACACCATATATTTT. Translating it yields CAKNSGNTIYF.

This clonotype was seen more than once but under ten times. The V and J genes are TRBV7-9 and TRBJ1-3, with a tentative D call TRBD1 (6 bases). With 5 bases removed from V and 0 bases from J, the gap between germline ends came to 11 bases. The CDR3 is 15 amino acids. In germline, CDR1 is SEHNR, CDR2 FQNEAQ (reference sequence). The DNA of the CDR3 is TGTGCCAGCAGCCGTCCAGGGGACTCTGGAAACACCATATATTTT. Residues: CASSRPGDSGNTIYF.